The 22 T cell receptor beta chains given below trace back to one sample, sequenced in a study of Graves' ophthalmopathy and Graves' hyperthyroidism. RNA transcripts were the template, and TCR beta CDR3 regions were amplified from them. The authors performed first-round RT-PCR with HTBI primers and then a second-round multiplex PCR. A single record per CDR3 protein comes from TCRdb applying MiXCR to the multiplex PCR reads. The sample comprises 57,000 or so distinct CDR3 sequences, roughly 46% of which are singletons, and roughly 4.7% rests with the top ten. Material for sequencing was peripheral blood. All receptors come from an adult woman with Graves' ophthalmopathy.

This clonotype has ten or more counts. CDR3: CSARPRSGSNQPQHF. The CDR3 DNA reads as TGCAGTGCTAGACCCCGGTCGGGGAGCAATCAGCCCCAGCATTTT. The chain uses TRBV20-1 and TRBJ1-5; D gene uncertain. Looked up from germline, CDR1 is DFQATT and CDR2 is SNEGSKA (reference sequence). CDR3 length: 15 residues. The V and J ends lost 2 bases and 1 base respectively, with 12 bases between them.

This clonotype was detected a few times. The V gene is TRBV2, the J gene TRBJ1-2, with 11 bases that match TRBD1. The CDR3 spans 14 residues. After removal of 6 bases from V and 5 bases from J, the junction contained 5 bases not matched to a gene. Germline CDR1 SNHLY, CDR2 FYNNEI. Written as DNA, the CDR3 is TGTGCCAGCAGGGGGACAGGGGGGAAGTATGGCTACACCTTC. Translation gives CASRGTGGKYGYTF.

This clonotype was found many times. The chain joins TRBV5-6 to TRBJ2-7; D is uncertain. The V end lost 3 bases, the J end lost 1 base, and 5 bases lay between the germline ends. This CDR3 is 12 amino acids long. Germline CDR1 and CDR2: SGHDT and YYEEEE. The CDR3 loop reads CASSYSSYEQYF. DNA of the CDR3: TGTGCCAGCAGCTACTCATCCTACGAGCAGTACTTC. Drawing the rest from reference TRBV5-6 and TRBJ2-7, the complete variable domain is DAGVTQSPTHLIKTRGQQVTLRCSPKSGHDTVSWYQQALGQGPQFIFQYYEEEERQRGNFPDRFSGHQFPNYSSELNVNALLLGDSALYLCASSYSSYEQYFGPGTRLTVT.

V gene TRBV24-1 combines with J gene TRBJ1-5, with D maybe TRBD1 (6 bases). The germline gives CDR1 KGHDR, CDR2 SFDVKD. The CDR3 runs to 16 residues. With 7 bases removed from V and 0 bases from J, the gap between germline ends came to 15 bases. Here the CDR3 reads CATSPTGSHSNQPQHF. The CDR3 DNA sequence: TGTGCCACCAGCCCGACAGGCTCTCATAGCAATCAGCCCCAGCATTTT.

This clonotype has ten or more counts. The V gene is TRBV6-5, the J gene TRBJ2-7, with 8 bases identical to TRBD2. The CDR3 covers 14 residues. Losses at the gene ends were 2 bases for V and 0 bases for J; bases not matched to a gene: 0. Germline CDR1 MNHEY, CDR2 SVGAGI. This CDR3 reads CASSYGTSSYEQYF. CDR3 bases: TGTGCCAGCAGTTACGGGACTAGCTCCTACGAGCAGTACTTC.

V usage is TRBV11-2 and J usage is TRBJ2-3, with 9 bases aligning to TRBD1. J gave up 6 bases and V 7 bases, and 8 bases lay outside the gene matches. Germline CDR1 and CDR2: SGHAT and FQNNGV. The CDR3 spans 14 residues. The CDR3 DNA reads TGTGCCAGCAAACGGACAGGGGCGACGGATACGCAGTATTTT. Translated, it gives CASKRTGATDTQYF.

This chain links TRBV10-2 with TRBJ2-2; D not resolved. The V gene lost 7 bases and the J gene lost 4 bases, with 13 bases spanning the gap. Looked up from germline, CDR1 is WSHSY and CDR2 is SAAADI. The CDR3 runs to 14 residues. The CDR3 reads CASIALDSTGELFF. CDR3 bases: TGCGCCAGCATCGCTCTAGACTCCACCGGGGAGCTGTTTTTT.

Many counts were recorded for this clonotype. The chain combines TRBV6-4 with TRBJ2-3; TRBD2 matches 7 bases. This CDR3 is 16 amino acids long. The trim removed 0 bases at V and 4 bases at J, leaving 7 bases unmatched. Germline V gene sequence: CDR1 MRHNA, CDR2 SNTAGT. The CDR3 protein is CASSDSTGSGADTQYF. The CDR3 bases are TGTGCCAGCAGTGACTCGACGGGGAGCGGGGCAGATACGCAGTATTTT.

This chain uses TRBV20-1 with TRBJ2-1, with a tentative D call TRBD1 (6 bases). With 0 bases removed from V and 10 bases from J, the gap between germline ends came to 7 bases. Germline V gene lookup returns CDR1 DFQATT and CDR2 SNEGSKA (reference sequence). The CDR3 has 11 amino acids. CDR3 nucleotide sequence: TGCAGTGCTAGAGAAACAGGGGAGCAGTTCTTC. This codes for CSARETGEQFF.

Remarks on this clonotype: Because the CDR3's place on the DNA is in doubt, the DNA is left out and the CDR3 is given as listed by TCRdb. V usage is TRBV9 and J usage is TRBJ2-5; TRBD1 is the table's D call and was not checked against the DNA. The CDR3 has 18 amino acids, counting both end residues. Germline assignment: CDR1 SGDLS and CDR2 YYNGEE. CDR3 residues: CASSDGTGLFFGSGTQYF.

The chain is built from TRBV20-1 and TRBJ2-3; D may be TRBD1 (5 bases). Germline CDR1 and CDR2: DFQATT and SNEGSKA (reference sequence). The CDR3 has 13 residues. V was clipped by 5 bases and J by 1 base, with 10 bases between them. The CDR3 region has the DNA TGCAGTGCTCCGGACATTGGCACAGATACGCAGTATTTT. It specifies CSAPDIGTDTQYF.

The CDR3, as DNA: TGTGCCAGCAGCCAGAAGGGCCAGCCTAATGAAAAACTGTTTTTT. It translates to CASSQKGQPNEKLFF. The rearrangement joins TRBV4-2 to TRBJ1-4; D is undetermined. The germline V gene has CDR1 LGHNA and CDR2 YNFKEQ. Deletions cut 3 bases from V and 3 bases from J, with 11 bases between. The CDR3 is made up of 15 amino acids.

In this sample, this clonotype is medium-sized. The chain recombines TRBV20-1 with TRBJ2-7; 7 bases map to TRBD2. The germline CDR1 and CDR2 sequences are DFQATT and SNEGSKA (reference sequence). The CDR3 has 11 amino acids. V gave up 3 bases and J gave up 6 bases; unmatched junction bases: 2. The CDR3 sequence: CSARTSFEQYF. Here the CDR3 DNA reads TGCAGTGCTAGGACTAGCTTCGAGCAGTACTTC.

This clonotype was counted ten times or more. The genes are TRBV15 and TRBJ2-3; tentative D call: TRBD2 (5 bases). V was trimmed by 0 bases and J by 3 bases, leaving 16 bases between them. The CDR3 totals 17 residues. The germline V gene encodes CDR1 LNHNV and CDR2 YYDKDF (reference sequence). The CDR3, as DNA: TGTGCCACCAGCAGAGAACTTGCGGGTTACGCGACAGATACGCAGTATTTT. It is translated as CATSRELAGYATDTQYF.

This clonotype has a count of ten or more. The V gene is TRBV20-1, the J gene TRBJ1-4, with a possible D match to TRBD1 (5 bases). The CDR3 is made up of 12 amino acids. The germline gives CDR1 DFQATT, CDR2 SNEGSKA (reference sequence). With 7 bases removed from V and 7 bases from J, the gap between germline ends came to 13 bases. CDR3 bases: TGCAGTGTTGGCAGGGAGGCTGAAAAACTGTTTTTT. Protein: CSVGREAEKLFF.

This clonotype has a count of ten or more. The CDR3 DNA sequence: TGTGCCAGCAGTTACAGTGGCAGGGTTGAGAAGCAGTTCTTC. Translation gives CASSYSGRVEKQFF. V is TRBV6-5 and J is TRBJ2-1, with a weak D call TRBD1 (5 bases). The germline V gene encodes CDR1 MNHEY and CDR2 SVGAGI. V was trimmed by 2 bases and J by 11 bases, leaving 16 bases between them. CDR3 length equals 14 residues.

This clonotype occurred many times. The chain recombines TRBV4-2 with TRBJ2-3; 7 bases fit TRBD2. From germline, CDR1 is LGHNA and CDR2 YNFKEQ. V lost 0 bases to trimming and J lost 4 bases; unmatched junction nucleotides: 10. CDR3 length: 17 amino acids. CDR3 residues: CASSQDGVAGNSDTQYF. The CDR3 DNA reads TGTGCCAGCAGCCAAGATGGGGTAGCGGGTAACTCAGATACGCAGTATTTT.

This chain connects TRBV20-1 to TRBJ2-3, with a tentative D call TRBD1 (6 bases). V lost 3 bases and J lost 3, with 16 bases in between. The germline gives CDR1 DFQATT, CDR2 SNEGSKA (reference sequence). This CDR3 is built from 15 residues. CDR3 protein: CSASPNLGGTDTQYF. In DNA form, the CDR3 reads TGCAGTGCTAGTCCCAATTTAGGGGGAACAGATACGCAGTATTTT.

The chain carries TRBV7-3 and TRBJ2-7; D possibly corresponds to TRBD2 (5 bases). V was shortened by 5 bases and J by 5 bases, with 19 bases between the two germline ends. The CDR3 has 15 amino acids. CDR1 and CDR2 from the germline V gene are SGHTA and FQGTGA. The CDR3 nucleotides are TGTGCCAGCAGCCCAGTAAGCGGCAGAGCGAACGAGCAGTACTTC. The encoded protein is CASSPVSGRANEQYF.

This clonotype occurred many times. This sequence joins TRBV19 and TRBJ2-1; tentatively, D is TRBD1 or TRBD2 (5 bases each). V shed 9 bases and J shed 2 bases, with 11 bases lying between them. The CDR3 length is 13 residues. Germline CDR1 is LNHDA and CDR2 is SQIVND (reference sequence). CDR3 residues: CASRDGTYNEQFF. CDR3 bases: TGTGCCAGCCGGGACGGCACCTACAATGAGCAGTTCTTC.

The V and J genes are TRBV20-1 and TRBJ2-2; D remains ambiguous. V was pared by 0 bases and J by 8 bases, with 10 bases between. The CDR3 length is 13 residues. Germline V lookup: CDR1 DFQATT, CDR2 SNEGSKA (reference sequence). The CDR3 is CSARDRQAGELFF. In DNA, the CDR3 is TGCAGTGCTAGAGATCGGCAGGCAGGGGAGCTGTTTTTT.

This chain links TRBV10-3 with TRBJ2-7, with 7 bases matching TRBD1. Germline V gives CDR1 ENHRY, CDR2 SYGVKD. The trim removed 2 bases at V and 3 bases at J, leaving 7 bases unmatched. This CDR3 has 15 amino acids. CDR3 DNA: TGTGCCATCAGTGAGCTCGACAGGGAACGCTACGAGCAGTACTTC. Translated, it gives CAISELDRERYEQYF.